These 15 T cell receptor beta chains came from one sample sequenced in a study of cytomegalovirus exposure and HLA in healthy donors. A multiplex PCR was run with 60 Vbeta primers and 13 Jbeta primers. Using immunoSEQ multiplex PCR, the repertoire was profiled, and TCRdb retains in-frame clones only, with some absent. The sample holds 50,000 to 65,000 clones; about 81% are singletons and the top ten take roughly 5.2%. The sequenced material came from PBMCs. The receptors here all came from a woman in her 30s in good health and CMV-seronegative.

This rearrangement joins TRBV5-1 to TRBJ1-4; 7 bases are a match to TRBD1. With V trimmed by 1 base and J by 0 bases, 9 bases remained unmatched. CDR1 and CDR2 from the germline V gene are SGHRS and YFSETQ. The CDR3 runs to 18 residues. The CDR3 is CASSLSRTGPATNEKLFF. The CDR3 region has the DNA TGCGCCAGCAGCTTGTCCCGGACAGGACCTGCAACTAATGAAAAACTGTTTTTT.

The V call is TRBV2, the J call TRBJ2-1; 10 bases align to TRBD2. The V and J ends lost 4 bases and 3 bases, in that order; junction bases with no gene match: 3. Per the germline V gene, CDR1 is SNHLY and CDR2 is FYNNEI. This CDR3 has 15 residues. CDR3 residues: CASSGRLAGYNEQFF. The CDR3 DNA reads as TGTGCCAGCAGTGGGCGACTAGCGGGCTACAATGAGCAGTTCTTC.

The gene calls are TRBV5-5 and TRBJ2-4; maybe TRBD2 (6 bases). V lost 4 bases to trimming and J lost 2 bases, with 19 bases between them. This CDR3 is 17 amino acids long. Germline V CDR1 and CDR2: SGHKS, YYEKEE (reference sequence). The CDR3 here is CASSGFDGGNPKNIQYF. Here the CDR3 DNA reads TGTGCCAGCAGCGGTTTTGATGGCGGGAATCCCAAAAACATTCAGTACTTC.

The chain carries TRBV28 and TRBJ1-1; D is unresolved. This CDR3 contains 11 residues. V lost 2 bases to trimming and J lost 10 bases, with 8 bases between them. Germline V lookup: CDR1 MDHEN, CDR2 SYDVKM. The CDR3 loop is CASSLRGTAFF. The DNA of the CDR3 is TGTGCCAGCAGTTTACGAGGAACAGCTTTCTTT.

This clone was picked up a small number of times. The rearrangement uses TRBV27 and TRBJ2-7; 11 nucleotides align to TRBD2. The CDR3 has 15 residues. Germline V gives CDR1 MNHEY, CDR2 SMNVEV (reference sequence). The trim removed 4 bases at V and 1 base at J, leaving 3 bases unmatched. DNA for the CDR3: TGTGCCAGCAGTTCGAGACTAGCGGGATCCTACGAGCAGTACTTC. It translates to CASSSRLAGSYEQYF.

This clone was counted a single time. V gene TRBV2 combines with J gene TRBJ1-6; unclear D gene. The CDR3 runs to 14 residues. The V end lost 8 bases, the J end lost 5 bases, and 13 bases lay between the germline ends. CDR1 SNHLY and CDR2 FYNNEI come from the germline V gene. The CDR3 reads CASASTSNNSPLHF. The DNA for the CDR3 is TGTGCCAGCGCCTCGACATCAAATAATTCACCCCTCCACTTT.

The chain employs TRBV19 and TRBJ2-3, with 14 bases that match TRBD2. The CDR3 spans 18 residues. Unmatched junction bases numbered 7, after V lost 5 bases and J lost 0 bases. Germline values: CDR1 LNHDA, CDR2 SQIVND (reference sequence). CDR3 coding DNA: TGTGCCAGTAGTTTTCGGACTAGCGGGAGGACTAGCACAGATACGCAGTATTTT. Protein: CASSFRTSGRTSTDTQYF.

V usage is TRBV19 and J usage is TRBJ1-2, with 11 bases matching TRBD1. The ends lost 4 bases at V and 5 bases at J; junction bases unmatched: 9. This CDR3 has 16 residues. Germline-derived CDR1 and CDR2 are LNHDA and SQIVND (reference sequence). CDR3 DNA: TGTGCCAGTAGTACCTCGGACAGGGGGCGAGGGTATGGCTACACCTTC. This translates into CASSTSDRGRGYGYTF.

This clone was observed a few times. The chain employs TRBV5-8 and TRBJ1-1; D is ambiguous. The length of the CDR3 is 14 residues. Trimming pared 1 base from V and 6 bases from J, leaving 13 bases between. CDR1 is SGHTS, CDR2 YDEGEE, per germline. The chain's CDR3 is CASSLQEGYAEAFF. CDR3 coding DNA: TGTGCCAGCAGCTTGCAGGAGGGATATGCTGAAGCTTTCTTT.

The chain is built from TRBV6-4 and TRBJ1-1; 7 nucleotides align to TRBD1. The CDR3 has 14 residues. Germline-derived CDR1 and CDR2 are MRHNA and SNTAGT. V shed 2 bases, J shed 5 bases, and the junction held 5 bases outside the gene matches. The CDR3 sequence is CASSDAAGGTEAFF. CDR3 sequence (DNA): TGTGCCAGCAGTGACGCCGCAGGGGGGACTGAAGCTTTCTTT.

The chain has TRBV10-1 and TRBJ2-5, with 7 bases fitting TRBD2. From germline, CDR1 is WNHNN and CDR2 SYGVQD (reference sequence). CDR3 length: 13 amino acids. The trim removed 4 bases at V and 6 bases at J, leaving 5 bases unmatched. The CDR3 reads CASSVGGRKTQYF. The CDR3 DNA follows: TGCGCCAGCAGTGTAGGCGGGAGAAAGACCCAGTACTTC.

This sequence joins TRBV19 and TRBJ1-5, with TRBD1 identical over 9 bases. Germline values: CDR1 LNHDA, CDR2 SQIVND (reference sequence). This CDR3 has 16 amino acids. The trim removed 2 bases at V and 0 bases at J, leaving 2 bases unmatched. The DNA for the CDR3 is TGTGCCAGTAGTATAAGGACAGGGGATAGCAATCAGCCCCAGCATTTT. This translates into CASSIRTGDSNQPQHF.

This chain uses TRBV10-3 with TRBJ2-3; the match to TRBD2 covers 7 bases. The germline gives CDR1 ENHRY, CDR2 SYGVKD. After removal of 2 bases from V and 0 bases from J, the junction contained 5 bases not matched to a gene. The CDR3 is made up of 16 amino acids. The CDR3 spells CAISELADASTDTQYF. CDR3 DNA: TGTGCCATCAGTGAGCTAGCGGACGCTAGCACAGATACGCAGTATTTT.

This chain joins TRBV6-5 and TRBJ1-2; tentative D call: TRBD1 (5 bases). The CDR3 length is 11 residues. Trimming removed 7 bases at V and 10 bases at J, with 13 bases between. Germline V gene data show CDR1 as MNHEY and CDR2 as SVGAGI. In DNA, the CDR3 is TGTGCCAGCATAGAAGGGGTGGACTACACCTTC. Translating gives CASIEGVDYTF.

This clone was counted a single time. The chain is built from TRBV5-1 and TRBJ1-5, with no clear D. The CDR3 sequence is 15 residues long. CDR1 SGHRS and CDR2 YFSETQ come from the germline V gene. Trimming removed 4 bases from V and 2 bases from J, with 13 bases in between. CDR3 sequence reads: CASSPDPGGNQPQHF. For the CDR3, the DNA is TGCGCCAGCAGCCCGGATCCAGGCGGCAATCAGCCCCAGCATTTT.